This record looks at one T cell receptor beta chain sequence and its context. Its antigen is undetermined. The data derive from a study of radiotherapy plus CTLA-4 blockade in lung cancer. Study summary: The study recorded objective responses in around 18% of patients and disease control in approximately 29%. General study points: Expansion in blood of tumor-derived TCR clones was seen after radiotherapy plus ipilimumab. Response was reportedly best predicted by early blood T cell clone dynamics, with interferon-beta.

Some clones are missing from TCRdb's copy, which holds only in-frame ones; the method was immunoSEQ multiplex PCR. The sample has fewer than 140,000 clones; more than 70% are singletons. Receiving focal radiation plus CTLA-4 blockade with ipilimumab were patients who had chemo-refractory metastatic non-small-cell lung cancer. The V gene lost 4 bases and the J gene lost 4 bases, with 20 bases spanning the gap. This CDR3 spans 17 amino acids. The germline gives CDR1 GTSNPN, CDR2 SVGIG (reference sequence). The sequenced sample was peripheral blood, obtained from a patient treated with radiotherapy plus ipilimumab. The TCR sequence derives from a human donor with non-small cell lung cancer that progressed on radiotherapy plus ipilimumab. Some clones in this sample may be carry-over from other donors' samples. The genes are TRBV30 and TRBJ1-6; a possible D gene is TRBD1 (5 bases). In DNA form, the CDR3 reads TGTGCCTGGAAGAGGACACAAGGAAATATTTATAATTCACCCCTCCACTTT. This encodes CAWKRTQGNIYNSPLHF.